This TCR beta chain was sequenced in a study of control samples from healthy donors and cancer patients (dated by TCRdb to the early 2020s). A word on this clone: Its target antigen remains unknown. Base quality data are lacking; no much larger clone is found one base away.

The library relied on the immunoSEQ multiplex PCR assay. TCRdb holds this immuneACCESS table with in-frame rearrangements only. Some clones are missing; in checked studies, unresolved V genes explain under half, and the rest has no known cause. The sample table records roughly 130,000 clones; around 94% of these occur just once. The ten biggest clones cover 13% to 15% of the sample. CDR1 and CDR2, per the germline V gene, are KGHDR and SFDVKD. The CDR3 covers 14 residues, taking in both the cysteine and the phenylalanine. The only DNA kept is the CDR3, 42 bases in frame from the first base. The junction shows trimming of 3 bases on V and 6 bases on J, plus 11 bases between the germline ends.

This receptor was taken from a man in his 60s with colorectal cancer. The rearrangement joined TRBV24-1 to TRBJ2-1, with the D segment identity uncertain. Sequencing input: PBMCs. The DNA sequence reads TGTGCCACCAGTGATCCCAGAGGTTCCAATGAGCAGTTCTTC. This is translated as CATSDPRGSNEQFF.